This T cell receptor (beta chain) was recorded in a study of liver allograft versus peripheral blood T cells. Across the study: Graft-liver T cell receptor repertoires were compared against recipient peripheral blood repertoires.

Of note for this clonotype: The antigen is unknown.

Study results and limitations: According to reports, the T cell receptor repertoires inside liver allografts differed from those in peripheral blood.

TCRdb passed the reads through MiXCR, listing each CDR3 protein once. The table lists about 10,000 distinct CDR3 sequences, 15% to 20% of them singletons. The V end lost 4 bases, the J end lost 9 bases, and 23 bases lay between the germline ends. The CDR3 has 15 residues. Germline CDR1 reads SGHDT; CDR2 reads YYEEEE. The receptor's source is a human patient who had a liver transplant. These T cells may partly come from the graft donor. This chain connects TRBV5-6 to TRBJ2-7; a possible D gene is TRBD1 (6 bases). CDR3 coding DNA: TGTGCCAGCAGCGGCCGCGGACAGAATGTGATGGTGCAGTACTTC. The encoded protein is CASSGRGQNVMVQYF.